This T cell receptor beta chain was documented in a study of CD8+ T cells in alopecia areata (dated by TCRdb to 2017 to 2018). Background for the entire study: The study used high-throughput TCRbeta sequencing to examine T cell clonal expansion in alopecia areata, in both the C3H/HeJ mouse model and human patients. On the human side, TCRbeta sequencing was run on scalp tissue and on sorted CD4+ and CD8+ peripheral blood T cells from healthy controls and from alopecia areata patients with either patchy or totalis/universalis disease. Clonality in the scalp was compared among normal scalp (n=4), patchy alopecia areata scalp (n=8), and alopecia totalis/universalis scalp (n=8). The RNA source kit depended on sample type: the PAXgene miRNA kit for fixed scalp, the miRNeasy kit for PBMCs, and the RNeasy kit for mouse skin. immunoSEQ multiplex PCR using 35 Vbeta forward primers and 13 Jbeta reverse primers was used to amplify TCRbeta CDR3 regions. Broader findings and caveats from the paper: Shared TCR sequences between patients were less evident than in mice, which may be partly attributable to HLA diversity in the patient population. Unlike mouse skin, where gammadelta T cells dominate, normal human skin contains resident alphabeta T cells that get sequenced too, which complicates analysis of the scalp TCR repertoire. Compared with normal scalp, lesional scalp had higher clonality and more expanded CD8+ clones, particularly in alopecia totalis/universalis, a pattern that suggests antigenic drive.

The library was generated by the immunoSEQ multiplex PCR assay. To provide template for TCR sequencing, every sample had RNA extracted and reverse transcribed into cDNA. First-strand cDNA was synthesized using SuperScript III with a 2:1 mix of oligo-dT and random hexamers. Amplification bias was assessed with a synthetic immune receptor repertoire, and residual bias was removed computationally. From the authors' description of their analysis: Raw reads were preprocessed for error removal, and CDR3 was defined according to IMGT conventions as running from the conserved cysteine to phenylalanine. To get clonality, Shannon entropy was normalized by log2 of the number of productive unique TCRs and the result was subtracted from 1. Whether each scalp clone was CD4 or CD8 was inferred by checking scalp TCRbeta sequences against the CD4 and CD8 repertoires from sorted blood. This immuneACCESS table, as held by TCRdb, lists in-frame sequences with V and J called but not all clones. Of the missing ones, under half trace to an unresolved V gene in checked studies; the others have no known cause. Clone size and V and J calls were adopted from that table, with D and trimming inferred from the DNA. Within this sample are approximately 34,000 clones, with roughly half of them counted one time only. The ten biggest clones cover around 38% of the sample.

Peripheral blood and lesional scalp punch biopsies were obtained from patients with alopecia areata. After PBMCs were isolated by density centrifugation and stained for CD3, CD4 and CD8, a FACSAria was used to sort CD4+ and CD8+ T cells. The untreated alopecia areata patients were recruited through a multicenter biomarker study. In four to six patients from the biomarker study, the blood CD8+ T cells went through an additional sort into NKG2D-low and NKG2D-high fractions. The count of this clone is one. The clone's antigen remains unknown. No qualities accompany the bases; no much larger clone lies one base away. From a lookup of the germline V gene (reference sequence), CDR1 and CDR2 are MNHEY and SMNVEV. The CDR3 holds 13 amino acids from the cysteine to the phenylalanine. Only the CDR3 DNA stays, 39 bases, in frame from base 1.

Material for sequencing was NKG2D-high CD8+ T cells sorted from blood. The cell subset or site tag for this specimen amounts to: sorted CD8+ NKG2D-high blood T cells. This TCR derives from a human donor with alopecia areata. This receptor chain uses TRBV27 and TRBJ1-2; TRBD1 is possibly the D segment (5 matching bases). The base sequence is TGTGCTACCGGATCCGGGACGAACTATGGCTACACCTTC. It encodes CATGSGTNYGYTF.